This T cell receptor (beta chain) came from a study of T-cell reconstitution after alpha-beta-depleted transplantation in children. This clonotype was found many times. Antigen: not known. General observations from the study: Certain patients had high TCRbeta diversity at day 60, and it came from recipient T cells and thymic progenitors that survived.

It was with unique molecular identifiers that the TCRbeta library was prepared. TCRdb reprocessed the PCR reads with MiXCR, giving one entry per CDR3 protein. This repertoire shows 500,000 to 600,000 distinct CDR3 sequences, 27% found once; its top ten account for about 35%. The CDR3 sequence is 15 residues long. The ends lost 4 bases at V and 6 bases at J; junction bases unmatched: 6. CDR1 is SGHRS, CDR2 YFSETQ, per germline. The gene calls are TRBV5-1 and TRBJ2-1, with 11 bases identical to TRBD2. The receptor's source is a boy less than two years old with Wiskott-Aldrich syndrome, due to receive a stem cell transplant. The material sequenced was PBMCs, taken before TCRalphabeta/CD19-depleted stem cell transplant. CDR3 nucleotide sequence: TGCGCCAGCAGCCACCTAGCGGGAGGACCCAATGAGCAGTTCTTC. Its translation is CASSHLAGGPNEQFF.